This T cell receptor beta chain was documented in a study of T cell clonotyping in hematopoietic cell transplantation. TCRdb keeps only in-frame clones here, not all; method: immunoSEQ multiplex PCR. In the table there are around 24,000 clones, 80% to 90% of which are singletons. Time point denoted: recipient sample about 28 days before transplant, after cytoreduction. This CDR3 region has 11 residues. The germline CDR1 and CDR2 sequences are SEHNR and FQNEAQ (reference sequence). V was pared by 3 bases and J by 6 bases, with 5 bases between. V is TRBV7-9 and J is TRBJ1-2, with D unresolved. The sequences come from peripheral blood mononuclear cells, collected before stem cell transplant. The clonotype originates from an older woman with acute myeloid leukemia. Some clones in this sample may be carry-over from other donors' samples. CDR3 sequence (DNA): TGTGCCAGCAGCTTGGGTCATGGCTACACCTTC. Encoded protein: CASSLGHGYTF.